The sequence of this T cell receptor beta chain was determined in a study of vaccination effects on CD4 cells after COVID-19. Profiling relied on immunoSEQ multiplex PCR, and the TCRdb table lists in-frame clones only, not all of them. Of 30,000 to 35,000 clones in the sample, approximately 77% are singletons; the top ten hold around 6.6%. Looked up from germline, CDR1 is SNHLY and CDR2 is FYNNEI. CDR3 length equals 17 residues. V gave up 3 bases and J gave up 0 bases, with 12 bases separating them. Comments on this clone: What it recognizes is unknown.

CD4+ T cells were isolated after less than 13 days of culture. Convalescent patients had PCR-confirmed SARS-CoV-2 infection between March and December 2020. Every participant took two doses of the BNT162b2 or mRNA-1273 vaccine. The chain joins TRBV2 to TRBJ2-6, with D perhaps given as TRBD1 or TRBD2 (5 bases each). The specimen was CD4+ T cells from PBMCs cultured without peptide, collected after COVID-19 vaccination. This receptor was identified in a human donor who had a prior SARS-CoV-2 infection. This chain's CDR3 is CASSEQGPSSGANVLTF. In DNA form, the CDR3 reads TGTGCCAGCAGTGAGCAGGGACCTAGCTCTGGGGCCAACGTCCTGACTTTC.